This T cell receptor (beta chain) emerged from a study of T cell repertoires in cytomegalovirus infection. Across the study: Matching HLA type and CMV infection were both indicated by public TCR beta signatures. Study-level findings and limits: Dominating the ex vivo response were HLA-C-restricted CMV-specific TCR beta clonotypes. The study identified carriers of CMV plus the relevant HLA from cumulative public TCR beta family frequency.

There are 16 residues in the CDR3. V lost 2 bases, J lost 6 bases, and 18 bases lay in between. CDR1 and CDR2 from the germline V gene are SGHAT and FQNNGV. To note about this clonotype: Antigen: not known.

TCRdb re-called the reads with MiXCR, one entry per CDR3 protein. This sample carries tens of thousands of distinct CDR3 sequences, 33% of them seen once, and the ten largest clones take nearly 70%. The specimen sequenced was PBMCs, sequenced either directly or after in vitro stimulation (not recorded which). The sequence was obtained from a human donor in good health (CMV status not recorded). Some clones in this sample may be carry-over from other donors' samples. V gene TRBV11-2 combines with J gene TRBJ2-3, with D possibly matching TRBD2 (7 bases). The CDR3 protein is CASSLRGAGSRDTQYF. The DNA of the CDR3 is TGTGCCAGCAGCTTACGGGGGGCGGGATCTCGTGATACGCAGTATTTT.